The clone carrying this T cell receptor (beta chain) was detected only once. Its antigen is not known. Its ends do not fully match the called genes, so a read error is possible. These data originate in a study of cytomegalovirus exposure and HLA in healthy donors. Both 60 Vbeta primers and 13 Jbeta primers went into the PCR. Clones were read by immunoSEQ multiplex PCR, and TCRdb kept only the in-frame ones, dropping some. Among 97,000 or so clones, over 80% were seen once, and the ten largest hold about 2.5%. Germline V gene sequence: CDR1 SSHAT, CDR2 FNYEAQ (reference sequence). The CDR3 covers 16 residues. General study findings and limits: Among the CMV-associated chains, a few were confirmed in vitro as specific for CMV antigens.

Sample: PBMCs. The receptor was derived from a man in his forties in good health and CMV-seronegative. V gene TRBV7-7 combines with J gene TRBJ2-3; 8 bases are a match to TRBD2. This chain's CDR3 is CASSQAPGGASDTQYF. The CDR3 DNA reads TGTGCTAGCAGCCAGGCCCCCGGGGGGGCGTCGGATACGCAGTATTTT.